Listed below are T cell receptor beta chains from one sample, sequenced in a study of T cell repertoires in ileal Crohn's disease. Here immunoSEQ multiplex PCR was the method, and the copy in TCRdb shows in-frame clones only, minus some. The data contain 55,000 to 65,000 clones, roughly 89% of them singletons. Specimen: ileal tissue. These receptors came from an adult with Crohn's disease. The CDR3 runs from the conserved cysteine through the conserved F or W. Each record gives: CDR3 DNA, CDR3 protein, V gene, J gene, D gene, clone size. A D gene is named only where the DNA matches it firmly. Clone sizes are given selectively: once, few, many, or a class where the clone is expanded.

TGTGCCAGCAGTGGGATCCGGGGTTGGGGTCAGCCCCAGCATTTT	CASSGIRGWGQPQHF	TRBV2	TRBJ1-5	.	once
TGTGCCAGCAGTGAGGGATTAGCGGGGATGTACCAAGAGACCCAGTACTTC	CASSEGLAGMYQETQYF	TRBV25-1	TRBJ2-5	TRBD2	.
TGTGCCAGCACCCGGGGAGAAAGAAATGAAAAACTGTTTTTT	CASTRGERNEKLFF	TRBV5-8	TRBJ1-4	.	.
TGTGCCAGCTCCATACGAGCAGGGAACACTAACTATGGCTACACCTTC	CASSIRAGNTNYGYTF	TRBV18	TRBJ1-2	.	once
TGTGCCAGTAGTATAGGTTCCGGGGGTGGTCAGCCCCAGCATTTT	CASSIGSGGGQPQHF	TRBV19	TRBJ1-5	.	few
TGCGCCAGCAGCCAAGATCCCAGGGCAATGACCTACGAGCAGTACTTC	CASSQDPRAMTYEQYF	TRBV4-3	TRBJ2-7	.	.
TGTGCCAGCACCCCCACTGTAGCTAATGAAAAACTGTTTTTT	CASTPTVANEKLFF	TRBV2	TRBJ1-4	.	once
TGTGCCAGCAGCTTAGTAGCCACCCCCAATCAGCCCCAGCATTTT	CASSLVATPNQPQHF	TRBV11-3	TRBJ1-5	.	.
TGCGCCAGCAGCTTTACTAGTGGTGAGCAGTTCTTC	CASSFTSGEQFF	TRBV5-1	TRBJ2-1	.	.
TGTGCCGTATCCCCTCGACAGGAAACTGAAGCTTTCTTT	CAVSPRQETEAFF	TRBV10-3	TRBJ1-1	.	.
TGTGCCAGCAGCCCTAGAGCGAGAGACAGTCCTCTTAACAATGAGCAGTTCTTC	CASSPRARDSPLNNEQFF	TRBV7-8	TRBJ2-1	.	.
TGTGCCAGCCAAGAGCAGGGACAGGTATCCAACATTCAGTACTTC	CASQEQGQVSNIQYF	TRBV2	TRBJ2-4	TRBD1	.
TGTGCCAGCACCAGGACTAGCGGGACGAACACCGGGGAGCTGTTTTTT	CASTRTSGTNTGELFF	TRBV6-4	TRBJ2-2	TRBD2	.
TGTGCCAGCAGTCCAAGACAGGAAAGTCAGCCCCAGCATTTT	CASSPRQESQPQHF	TRBV6-5	TRBJ1-5	.	.
TGTGCCAGCAGTTTGACAGGGGCCCATGGCTACACCTTC	CASSLTGAHGYTF	TRBV6-9	TRBJ1-2	TRBD1	.
TGTGCCAGCAGCAAAAGTCGACAGGGCTTCTGGTTTTCACCCCTCCACTTT	CASSKSRQGFWFSPLHF	TRBV21-1	TRBJ1-6	.	.
TGTGCCAGCAGCTCAAGCGGGGGCTCCTACAATGAGCAGTTCTTC	CASSSSGGSYNEQFF	TRBV2	TRBJ2-1	TRBD2	.
TGCGCCAGCAGCTTGTCAGGGGGCTTAAATGAAAAACTGTTTTTT	CASSLSGGLNEKLFF	TRBV5-1	TRBJ1-4	TRBD1	.
TGTGCCAGCAGTTTTTTAGCGGACAGGACCTATGGCTACACCTTC	CASSFLADRTYGYTF	TRBV27	TRBJ1-2	TRBD1	.
TGTGCCAGCAGTCAGATCATCCAAACTGGAAACACCATATATTTT	CASSQIIQTGNTIYF	TRBV2	TRBJ1-3	.	.
TGTGCCAGCAGCTTAGTCCTATTAGACTCCTACGAGCAGTACTTC	CASSLVLLDSYEQYF	TRBV11-3	TRBJ2-7	.	.
TGTGCCAGCGGCCGGACAGAGTCCAATGAGCAGTTCTTC	CASGRTESNEQFF	TRBV5-4	TRBJ2-1	.	.
TGTGCCAGTAGTGGCACCCCAGCCGGAAGTAGGGGGTTTAAAGCTTTCTTT	CASSGTPAGSRGFKAFF	TRBV19	TRBJ1-1	.	.
TGTGCCACCAGCTTAGGTCAGGGGCATCGAAAAGAAGCTTTCTTT	CATSLGQGHRKEAFF	TRBV15	TRBJ1-1	.	.